The entry that follows covers one T cell receptor beta chain sequence. The investigators made TCR beta cDNA from roughly 0.45 ug total RNA, using a constant-region primer. Three nested multiplex PCR rounds, a slightly modified ARM-PCR method, built the TCR beta libraries. TRBV1-TRBV30 forward primers and a C-beta reverse primer were used in the first two PCR rounds, which each ran for nine to ten cycles. Each CDR3 protein gets one entry after TCRdb re-called the multiplex PCR reads with MiXCR. The table includes around 190,000 distinct CDR3 sequences, 70% to 90% detected once. Both RNA and DNA were isolated together from approximately 20-30 mg of bulk tissue that had not been sorted. For each tumor, five separate regions were sampled. The sample is drawn from a study of tumor-infiltrating lymphocytes in primary liver carcinoma. Trimming removed 9 bases at V and 3 bases at J, with 19 bases between. CDR3 length: 15 residues. Germline assignment: CDR1 MNHEY and CDR2 SVGAGI.

Sequences were obtained from tumor tissue from primary liver carcinoma. The V call is TRBV6-5, the J call TRBJ2-3, with D possibly TRBD2 on 6 matching bases. The source of this sequence is a man between 35 and 55 years old with primary liver carcinoma and hepatitis B virus infection. CDR3: CASNQGLTGTDTQYF. CDR3 nucleotide sequence: TGTGCCAGTAACCAAGGACTAACGGGGACAGATACGCAGTATTTT.